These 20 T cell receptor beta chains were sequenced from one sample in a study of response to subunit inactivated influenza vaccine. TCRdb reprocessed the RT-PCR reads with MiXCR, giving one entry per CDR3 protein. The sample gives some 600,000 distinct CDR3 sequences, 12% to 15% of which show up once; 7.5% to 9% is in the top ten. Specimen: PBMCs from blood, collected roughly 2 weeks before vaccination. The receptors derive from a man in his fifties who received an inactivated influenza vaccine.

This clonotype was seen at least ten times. CDR3 sequence: CASSDRAPDTQYF. The CDR3 DNA sequence: TGTGCCAGCAGTGACCGGGCCCCAGATACGCAGTATTTT. The chain combines TRBV12-3 or TRBV12-4 with TRBJ2-3; unclear D gene. This CDR3 spans 13 amino acids. V gave up 5 bases and J gave up 4 bases, with 10 bases separating them.

The DNA of the CDR3 is TGTGCCATCTCACAGCCATATTCACCCCTCCACTTT. It is translated as CAISQPYSPLHF. The chain combines TRBV10-3 with TRBJ1-6; D unresolved. CDR3 length: 12 amino acids. The germline V gene has CDR1 ENHRY and CDR2 SYGVKD. The V gene lost 8 bases and the J gene lost 8 bases, with 10 bases spanning the gap.

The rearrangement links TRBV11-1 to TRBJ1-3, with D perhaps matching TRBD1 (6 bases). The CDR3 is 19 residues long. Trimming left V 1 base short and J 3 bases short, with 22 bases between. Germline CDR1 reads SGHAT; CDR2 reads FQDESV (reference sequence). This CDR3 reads CASSLVPVRGPIGGNTIYF. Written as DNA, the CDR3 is TGTGCCAGCAGCTTAGTCCCCGTGCGGGGGCCCATCGGTGGAAACACCATATATTTT.

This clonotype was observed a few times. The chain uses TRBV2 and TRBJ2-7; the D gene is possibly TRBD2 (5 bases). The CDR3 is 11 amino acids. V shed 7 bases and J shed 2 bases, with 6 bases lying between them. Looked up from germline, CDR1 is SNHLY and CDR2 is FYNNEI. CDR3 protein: CASTGAYEQYF. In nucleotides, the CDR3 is TGTGCCAGCACCGGGGCCTACGAGCAGTACTTC.

CDR3 sequence reads: CASRDPGQRGAFF. In nucleotides, the CDR3 is TGTGCCAGCAGGGACCCCGGACAGCGTGGAGCTTTCTTT. V usage is TRBV28 and J usage is TRBJ1-1; D might be TRBD1 (6 bases). CDR1 MDHEN and CDR2 SYDVKM come from the germline V gene. With 6 bases removed from V and 10 bases from J, the gap between germline ends came to 18 bases. The CDR3 loop spans 13 amino acids.

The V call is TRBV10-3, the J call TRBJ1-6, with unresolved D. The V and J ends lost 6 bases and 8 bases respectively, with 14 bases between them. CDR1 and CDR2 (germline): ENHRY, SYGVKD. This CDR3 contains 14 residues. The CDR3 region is CAIRPPGQDSPLHF. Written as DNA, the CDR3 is TGTGCCATCAGGCCCCCGGGTCAAGATTCACCCCTCCACTTT.

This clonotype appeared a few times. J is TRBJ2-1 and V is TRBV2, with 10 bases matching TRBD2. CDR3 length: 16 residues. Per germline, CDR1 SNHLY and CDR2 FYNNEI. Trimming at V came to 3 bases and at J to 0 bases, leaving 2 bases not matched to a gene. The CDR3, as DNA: TGTGCCAGCAGTGAGAGGACTAGCGGCTCCTACAATGAGCAGTTCTTC. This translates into CASSERTSGSYNEQFF.

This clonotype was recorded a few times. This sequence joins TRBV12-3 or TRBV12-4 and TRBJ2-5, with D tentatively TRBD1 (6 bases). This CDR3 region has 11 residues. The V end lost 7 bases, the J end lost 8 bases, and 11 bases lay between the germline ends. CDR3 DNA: TGTGCCAGCACCGCAGGGGAAACCCAGTACTTC. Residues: CASTAGETQYF.

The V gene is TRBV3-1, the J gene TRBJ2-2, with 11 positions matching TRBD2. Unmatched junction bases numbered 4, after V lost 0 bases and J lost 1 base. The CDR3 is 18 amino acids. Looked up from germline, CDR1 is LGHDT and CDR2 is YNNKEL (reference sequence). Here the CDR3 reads CASSQDHLAGGNTGELFF. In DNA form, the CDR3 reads TGTGCCAGCAGCCAAGACCACCTAGCGGGGGGGAACACCGGGGAGCTGTTTTTT. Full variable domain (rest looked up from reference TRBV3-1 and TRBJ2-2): DTAVSQTPKYLVTQMGNDKSIKCEQNLGHDTMYWYKQDSKKFLKIMFSYNNKELIINETVPNRFSPKSPDKAHLNLHINSLELGDSAVYFCASSQDHLAGGNTGELFFGEGSRLTVL.

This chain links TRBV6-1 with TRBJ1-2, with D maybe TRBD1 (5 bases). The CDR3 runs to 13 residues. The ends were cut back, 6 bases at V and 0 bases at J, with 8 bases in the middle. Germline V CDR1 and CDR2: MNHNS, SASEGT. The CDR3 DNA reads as TGTGCCAGCAGCCAGACAGCTAACTATGGCTACACCTTC. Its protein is CASSQTANYGYTF.

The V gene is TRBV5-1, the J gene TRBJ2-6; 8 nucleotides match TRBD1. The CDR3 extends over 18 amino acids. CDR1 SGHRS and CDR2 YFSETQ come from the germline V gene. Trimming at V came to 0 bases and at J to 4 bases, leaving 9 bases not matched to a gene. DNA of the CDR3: TGCGCCAGCAGCTTGGGGACAGGGAGTATAGGCGGGGCCAACGTCCTGACTTTC. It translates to CASSLGTGSIGGANVLTF.

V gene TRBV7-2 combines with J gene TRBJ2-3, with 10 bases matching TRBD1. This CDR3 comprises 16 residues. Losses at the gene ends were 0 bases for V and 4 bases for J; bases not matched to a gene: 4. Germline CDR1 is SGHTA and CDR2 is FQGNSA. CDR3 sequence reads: CASSLAGTGVADTQYF. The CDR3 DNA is TGTGCCAGCAGCTTAGCTGGGACAGGGGTAGCAGATACGCAGTATTTT.

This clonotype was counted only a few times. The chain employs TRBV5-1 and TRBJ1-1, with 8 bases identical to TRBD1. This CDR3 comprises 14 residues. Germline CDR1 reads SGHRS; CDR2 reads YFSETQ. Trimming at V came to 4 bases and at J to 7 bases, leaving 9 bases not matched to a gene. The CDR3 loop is CASSPGQGGDEAFF. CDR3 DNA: TGCGCCAGCAGCCCCGGACAGGGTGGAGATGAAGCTTTCTTT.

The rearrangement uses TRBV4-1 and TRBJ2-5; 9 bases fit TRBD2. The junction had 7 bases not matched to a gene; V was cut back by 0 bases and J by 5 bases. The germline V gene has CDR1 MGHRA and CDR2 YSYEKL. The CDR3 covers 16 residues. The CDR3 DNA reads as TGCGCCAGCAGCCAAGATTTCGGGACTAGCATGGAGACCCAGTACTTC. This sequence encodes CASSQDFGTSMETQYF.

CDR3 in DNA: TGCGCCAGCAGCCAAGATGCAAGCCGGGGTGGGGAGACCCAGTACTTC. Protein product: CASSQDASRGGETQYF. This chain connects TRBV4-3 to TRBJ2-5; a weak D match, TRBD2 (5 bases). Germline-derived CDR1 and CDR2 are LGHNA and YSLEER. V shed 0 bases and J shed 5 bases, with 16 bases lying between them. The CDR3 extends over 16 amino acids.

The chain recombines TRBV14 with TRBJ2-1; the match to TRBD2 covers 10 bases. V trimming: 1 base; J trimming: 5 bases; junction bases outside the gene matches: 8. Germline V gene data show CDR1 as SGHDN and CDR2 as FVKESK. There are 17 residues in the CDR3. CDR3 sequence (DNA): TGTGCCAGCAGCCAAGTCATCCTAGCGGGAGCACACAATGAGCAGTTCTTC. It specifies CASSQVILAGAHNEQFF.

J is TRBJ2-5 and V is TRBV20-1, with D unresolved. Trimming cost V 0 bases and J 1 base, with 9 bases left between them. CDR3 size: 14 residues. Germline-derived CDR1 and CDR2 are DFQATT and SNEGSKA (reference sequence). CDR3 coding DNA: TGCAGTGCTAGAGATCGGCAGCCCCAAGAGACCCAGTACTTC. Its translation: CSARDRQPQETQYF.

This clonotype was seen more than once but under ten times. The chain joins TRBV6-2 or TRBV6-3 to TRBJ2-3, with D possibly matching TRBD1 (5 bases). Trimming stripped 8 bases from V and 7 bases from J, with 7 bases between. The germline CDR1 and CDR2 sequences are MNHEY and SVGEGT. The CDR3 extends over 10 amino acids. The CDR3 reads CASGANTQYF. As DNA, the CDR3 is TGTGCCAGCGGGGCAAATACGCAGTATTTT.

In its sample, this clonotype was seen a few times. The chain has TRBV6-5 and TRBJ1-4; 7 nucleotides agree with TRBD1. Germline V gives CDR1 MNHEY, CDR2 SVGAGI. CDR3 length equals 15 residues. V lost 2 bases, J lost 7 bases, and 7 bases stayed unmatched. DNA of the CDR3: TGTGCCAGCAGTTACGCAGGGGGGCGGAGTGAAAAACTGTTTTTT. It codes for CASSYAGGRSEKLFF.

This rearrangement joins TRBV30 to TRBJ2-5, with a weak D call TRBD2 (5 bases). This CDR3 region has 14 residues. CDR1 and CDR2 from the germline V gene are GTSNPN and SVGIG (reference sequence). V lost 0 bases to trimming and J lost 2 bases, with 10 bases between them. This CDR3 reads CAWSVTGLQETQYF. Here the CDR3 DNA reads TGTGCCTGGAGTGTCACGGGGTTACAAGAGACCCAGTACTTC.